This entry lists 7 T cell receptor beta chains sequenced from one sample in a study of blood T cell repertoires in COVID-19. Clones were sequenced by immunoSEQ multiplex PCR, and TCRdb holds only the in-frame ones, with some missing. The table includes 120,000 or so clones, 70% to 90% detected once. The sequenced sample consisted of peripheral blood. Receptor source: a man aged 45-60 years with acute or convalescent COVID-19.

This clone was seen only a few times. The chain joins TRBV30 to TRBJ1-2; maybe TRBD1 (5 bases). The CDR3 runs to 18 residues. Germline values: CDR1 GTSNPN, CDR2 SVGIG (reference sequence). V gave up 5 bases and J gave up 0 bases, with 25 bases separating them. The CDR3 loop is CAWQKIGSAGKTNYGYTF. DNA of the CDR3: TGTGCCTGGCAAAAAATAGGGTCTGCAGGGAAAACTAACTATGGCTACACCTTC.

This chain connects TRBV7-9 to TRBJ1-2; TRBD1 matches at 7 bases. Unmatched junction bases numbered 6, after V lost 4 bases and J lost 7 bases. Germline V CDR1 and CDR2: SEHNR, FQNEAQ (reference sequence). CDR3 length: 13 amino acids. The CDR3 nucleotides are TGTGCCAGCAGCTCTGGGACAGATGGTGGCTACACCTTC. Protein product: CASSSGTDGGYTF.

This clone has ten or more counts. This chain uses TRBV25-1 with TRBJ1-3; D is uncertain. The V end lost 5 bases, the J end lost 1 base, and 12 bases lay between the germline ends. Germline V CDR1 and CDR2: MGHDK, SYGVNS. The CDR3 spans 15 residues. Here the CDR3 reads CASSFLGGSGNTIYF. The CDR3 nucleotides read TGTGCCAGCAGTTTCCTAGGTGGATCTGGAAACACCATATATTTT.

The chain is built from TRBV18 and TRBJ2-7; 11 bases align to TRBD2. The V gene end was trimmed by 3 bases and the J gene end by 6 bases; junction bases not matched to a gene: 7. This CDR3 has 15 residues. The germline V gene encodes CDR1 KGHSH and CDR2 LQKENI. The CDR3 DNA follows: TGTGCCAGCTCACCGATTAGCGGGAGGGCCAGCGAGCAGTACTTC. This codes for CASSPISGRASEQYF.

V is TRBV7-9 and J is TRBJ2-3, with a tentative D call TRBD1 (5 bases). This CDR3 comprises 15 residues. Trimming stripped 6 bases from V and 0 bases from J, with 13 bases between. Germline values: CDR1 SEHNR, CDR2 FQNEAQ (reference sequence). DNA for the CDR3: TGTGCCAGCAGTCCAACGACAGCGAGCACAGATACGCAGTATTTT. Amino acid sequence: CASSPTTASTDTQYF.

In DNA form, the CDR3 reads TGTGCCAGCAGTCCCCGGCGAGGTTTCGACCATAATTCACCCCTCCACTTT. Protein product: CASSPRRGFDHNSPLHF. This chain uses TRBV6-6 with TRBJ1-6; D not resolved. V was pared by 5 bases and J by 5 bases, with 19 bases between. CDR1 and CDR2 from the germline V gene are MNHNY and SVGAGI (reference sequence). This CDR3 is 17 amino acids long.

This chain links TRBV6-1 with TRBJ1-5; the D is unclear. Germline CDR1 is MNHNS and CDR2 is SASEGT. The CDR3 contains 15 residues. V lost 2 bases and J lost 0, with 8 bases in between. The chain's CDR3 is CASSERGYSNQPQHF. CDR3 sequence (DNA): TGTGCCAGCAGTGAACGGGGATATAGCAATCAGCCCCAGCATTTT.